Each of the 7 T cell receptor beta chains below was sequenced from the same sample in a study of blood T cells in healthy people across ages. Using a J-beta primer mix together with a sample-barcoded 5' primer, a second PCR was run for about 6 to 12 cycles. TCRdb re-derived calls from the 5' RACE reads in MiXCR, one entry per CDR3 protein. Of 950,000 to 1,200,000 distinct CDR3 sequences in the sample, roughly two fifths are singletons; the top ten hold around 13%. The sample consisted of blood. These receptors originate from a man between 18 and 29 years old in good health.

The chain has TRBV4-1 and TRBJ1-1; D unresolved. In germline, CDR1 is MGHRA, CDR2 YSYEKL. CDR3 length: 17 amino acids. V was trimmed by 0 bases and J by 2 bases, leaving 16 bases between them. The CDR3 coding sequence is TGCGCCAGCAGCCAAGATGGGCCAGGTAGTATAAACACTGAAGCTTTCTTT. Translated, it gives CASSQDGPGSINTEAFF.

This rearrangement joins TRBV12-3 or TRBV12-4 to TRBJ1-1; 7 nucleotides align to TRBD1. The CDR3 runs 13 residues. V lost 3 bases to trimming and J lost 5 bases; unmatched junction nucleotides: 3. In DNA form, the CDR3 reads TGTGCCAGCAGTTTCCACAGGGGAACTGAAGCTTTCTTT. This gives the protein CASSFHRGTEAFF.

The chain is built from TRBV5-5 and TRBJ1-1, with no clear D. The CDR3 spans 15 residues. The ends were cut back, 0 bases at V and 1 base at J, with 10 bases in the middle. Germline V CDR1 and CDR2: SGHKS, YYEKEE (reference sequence). CDR3 amino acids: CASSLGVGQNTEAFF. The CDR3 DNA reads as TGTGCCAGCAGCTTGGGAGTAGGGCAGAACACTGAAGCTTTCTTT.

The chain employs TRBV6-1 and TRBJ2-3; TRBD1 is a possible D gene (6 bases). The CDR3 covers 15 residues. CDR1 is MNHNS, CDR2 SASEGT, per germline. V was trimmed by 3 bases and J by 0 bases, leaving 10 bases between them. This CDR3 reads CASSDDDRSTDTQYF. As DNA, the CDR3 is TGTGCCAGCAGTGACGATGACAGGAGCACAGATACGCAGTATTTT.

V and J are TRBV6-1 and TRBJ1-6; TRBD1 matches at 7 bases. The germline CDR1 and CDR2 sequences are MNHNS and SASEGT. The CDR3 sequence is 16 residues long. Trimming removed 2 bases from V and 5 bases from J; junction bases left unmatched: 6. CDR3 region: CASSERDRVHNSPLHF. The CDR3 nucleotides are TGTGCCAGCAGTGAACGCGACAGGGTCCATAATTCACCCCTCCACTTT.

The chain combines TRBV29-1 with TRBJ2-4; maybe TRBD2 (6 bases). The CDR3 is made up of 14 amino acids. The germline V and J ends were trimmed by 6 bases and 1 base, with 13 bases remaining between them. Germline values: CDR1 SQVTM, CDR2 ANQGSEA. In DNA, the CDR3 is TGCAGCGTAATCGGGGGACTGGCCAAAAACATTCAGTACTTC. This codes for CSVIGGLAKNIQYF.

The V gene is TRBV5-1, the J gene TRBJ2-5; the D gene could be TRBD1 or TRBD2 (5 bases each). The CDR3 runs 15 residues. Between the trimmed V and J ends, which lost 0 bases and 2 bases, there was a span of 11 bases. CDR1 SGHRS and CDR2 YFSETQ come from the germline V gene. The CDR3 DNA sequence: TGCGCCAGCAGCTTGGGGGACGATAGGCAAGAGACCCAGTACTTC. It codes for CASSLGDDRQETQYF.